This entry describes one T cell receptor (beta chain). PCR was performed a second time for about 6 to 12 cycles using a sample-barcoded 5' primer and a J-beta primer mix. Tags on each cDNA molecule came from a template-switch adaptor with 12 random nucleotides. TCRdb analysed the 5' RACE reads with MiXCR anew, one entry per CDR3 protein. This sample has about 1.8 million distinct CDR3 sequences; 49% occur once, and the top ten carry about 2.1%. This specimen comes from a study of blood T cells in healthy people across ages. Germline CDR1 MNHEY, CDR2 SVGEGT. V was pared by 2 bases and J by 15 bases, with 14 bases between. This CDR3 contains 12 residues.

Sequencing was carried out using blood. This clonotype originated in a woman aged 35 to 49 in good health. The chain employs TRBV6-2 or TRBV6-3 and TRBJ2-1; D remains unclear. CDR3 protein: CASSYRLETPFF. CDR3 coding DNA: TGTGCCAGCAGTTACCGACTCGAAACCCCGTTCTTC.